This T cell receptor (beta chain) was retrieved from a study of Ad26.COV2.S vaccination and SARS-CoV-2 variants listed by TCRdb under 2021. For the study in its entirety: Vaccine-arm donors were drawn from COV1001, a multicentre, randomized, double-blind, placebo-controlled phase I-IIa trial of Ad26.COV2.S in healthy adults. Ad26.COV2.S was given intramuscularly at 5x10^10 or 1x10^11 viral particles, as a single shot or as two shots 56 days apart. The specificity and breadth of SARS-CoV-2-reactive T cell receptors after Ad26.COV2.S vaccination were assessed by TCRbeta repertoire sequencing. A total of some 30 samples were included in the TCR-sequenced set, comprising roughly 19 Ad26.COV2.S vaccine recipients, 5 placebo recipients and 8 SARS-CoV-2 convalescent individuals. Trial participants were randomized into five groups of five: low-dose or high-dose Ad26.COV2.S given once or twice, or placebo on both occasions. Investigators remained blinded to trial group allocation during experiments and outcome assessment. Broader findings and caveats from the paper: Comparable non-spike TCR breadth was observed between vaccine and placebo recipients, consistent with only spike being contained in the vaccine. After vaccination, spike-specific CD8+ and CD4+ T cell responses were reported to show substantial breadth. According to the authors, total T cell responses may have been underestimated by the TCR breadth and depth analyses. Spike-specific TCR breadth was higher in Ad26.COV2.S recipients than in placebo recipients (P = 0.0014). The study lacked the statistical power to compare responses across vaccine doses or regimens.

Remarks on this clone: Its specific antigen is unknown. Base-call qualities are not available, and no considerably larger clone is one nucleotide away.

The sample's treatment or condition label, in plain terms: some 20 received Ad26.COV2.S at low or high dose, single or two shots; several received placebo; per-sample allocation not given. For vaccine and placebo recipients, the sequenced repertoires came from samples collected on day 63 after the first injection. In Cohort 1b, fewer than 30 adults aged 18-55 years were enrolled at a single site in Boston, USA, between 29 July and 7 August 2020. As a vaccine, Ad26.COV2.S was a replication-incompetent adenovirus type 26 vector that expressed a prefusion-stabilized SARS-CoV-2 spike protein derived from the original Wuhan strain. V and J are truncated by 3 bases and 0 bases respectively, leaving an intervening sequence of 12 bases. CDR3 length: 15 amino acids, cysteine to phenylalanine. Solely the CDR3 DNA is kept, with 45 bases framed from the first base. The germline V gene gives CDR1 as SGDLS and CDR2 as YYNGEE.

The immunoSEQ Assay was used to sequence TCRbeta CDR3 regions. After extraction, genomic DNA underwent amplification by bias-controlled multiplex PCR, followed by high-throughput sequencing. Concerning the study's data processing: To quantify the absolute abundance of each unique TCRbeta CDR3 region, sequences were collapsed and filtered. T cell fraction was estimated by normalizing TCRbeta template counts to usable DNA, with usable DNA measured through amplification of reference genes found in all nucleated cells. Repertoire TCRs were annotated as SARS-CoV-2-specific when V gene, CDR3 amino acid sequence and J gene were exactly matched to a known reactive TCR set. The reference SARS-CoV-2 TCR set was derived from MIRA and filtered for enrichment in COVID-19-positive ImmuneCODE repertoires, a step that removed public or cross-reactive TCRs. Using the MIRA antigens, annotated TCRs were further analysed by specific ORF or by position within an ORF. Depth was the summed frequency of annotated unique rearrangements, while breadth was defined as annotated unique rearrangements over total unique productive rearrangements. Two-sided Wilcoxon rank-sum tests were applied when comparing TCR breadth between groups. Here the immuneACCESS table is served through TCRdb, limited to in-frame sequences with V and J called. Missing clones are a known gap in these copies; in checked studies unresolved V genes cover under half, and the rest lacks a known reason. D and trimming come from the DNA, and the V and J calls and clone size come from that table. Here the sample has hundreds of thousands of clones; 85% to 90% occur a single time. The leading ten clones occupy over 2% of the sample.

The sequence was collected from a person between 18 and 59 years old who received the Ad26.COV2.S COVID-19 vaccine or a placebo. Sequenced here: peripheral blood, sampled in a trial of Ad26.COV2.S vaccine versus placebo. The sequence links TRBV9 to TRBJ1-1, with a weak D call of TRBD1 (5 bases match). The nucleotides read TGTGCCAGCAGCGGACTAGGGGAGATGAACACTGAAGCTTTCTTT. Its coded protein is CASSGLGEMNTEAFF.